This record concerns one T cell receptor (beta chain) sequence. The antigen is not known. The junction shows a germline mismatch at one end, possibly a read error. TCRbeta library preparation incorporated unique molecular identifiers. In TCRdb, the PCR reads were re-called with MiXCR into one record per CDR3 protein. The table shows some 600,000 distinct CDR3 sequences, with approximately 12% occurring only once. The data originate from a study of T-cell reconstitution after alpha-beta-depleted transplantation in children. Study results and limitations: Once a year had passed after transplant, T-cell counts and diversity came mostly from newly produced T cells. Reports say that about two months after transplant, the alpha-beta T cells came out of several hundred graft clones that had expanded.

This CDR3 comprises 13 residues. Germline V lookup: CDR1 LGHNA, CDR2 YNFKEQ. The chain is built from TRBV4-2 and TRBJ2-3; D unresolved. The TCR was taken from a male patient younger than 18 who had a stem cell transplant for acute myeloid leukemia, so the T cells may come from the graft donor. The sample consisted of PBMCs, mostly from graft donor cells, taken 360 days after TCRalphabeta/CD19-depleted stem cell transplant. Written as DNA, the CDR3 is TGTGCCATCAGCCCGAGCCTCCTAGGTACGCAGTATTTT. Its protein is CAISPSLLGTQYF.